Listed below are T cell receptor beta chains from one sample, sequenced in a study of OX40 agonist ivuxolimab in advanced cancers. Sequenced by immunoSEQ multiplex PCR; TCRdb stores in-frame clones only, minus some. The repertoire holds under 20,000 clones, with approximately 80% as singletons. Sequenced material: CD4+ or CD8+ T cells sorted from blood, taken in a trial of the OX40 agonist ivuxolimab. These receptors all stem from an adult with an advanced solid tumor such as melanoma, head and neck, liver or kidney cancer. Both conserved end residues are part of each CDR3. Each record gives: clone size, D gene, V gene, J gene, CDR3 DNA, CDR3 protein. D genes are given only for firm matches. Only some rows state a clone size, as once, few, many or a class for expanded clones.

>NA|TRBD1|TRBV11-2|TRBJ1-1
TGTGCCAGCAGCCCCCGGACAGGGGGAAACACTGAAGCTTTCTTT
CASSPRTGGNTEAFF
>NA|TRBD2|TRBV6-1|TRBJ2-3
TGTGCCAGCCGCCTTAGCGGGGGCGCAGATACGCAGTATTTT
CASRLSGGADTQYF
>NA|TRBD2|TRBV4-1|TRBJ2-3
TGCGCCAGCGGCATGGCCGGGGGGGTGAGACTCACAGATACGCAGTATTTT
CASGMAGGVRLTDTQYF
>NA|TRBD1|TRBV4-1|TRBJ2-1
TGCGCCAGCAGCCGGTCGGGACAGGGCTATGAGCAGTTCTTC
CASSRSGQGYEQFF
>NA|NA|TRBV27|TRBJ2-2
TGTGCCAGCAGGCCTACAGGAAACACCGGGGAGCTGTTTTTT
CASRPTGNTGELFF
>few|NA|TRBV7-3|TRBJ1-1
TGTGCCAGCAGCCTTCAGGGGTTGAACACTGAAGCTTTCTTT
CASSLQGLNTEAFF
>NA|TRBD2|TRBV6-5|TRBJ2-2
TGTGCCAGCAGTTACAGGCGGGGGGTCGGGGAGCTGTTTTTT
CASSYRRGVGELFF
>once|TRBD1|TRBV30|TRBJ1-2
TGTGCCTGGAGTGCCCTGACAGGGGTGCCCTATGGCTACACCTTC
CAWSALTGVPYGYTF
>once|TRBD1|TRBV6-6|TRBJ1-2
TGTGCCAGCGAGCAGGGGGCCTCCCGAGGCTATGGCTACACCTTC
CASEQGASRGYGYTF
>few|NA|TRBV27|TRBJ1-5
TGTGCCAGCAGTTACTCGTCAGGGTGGGGTCAGCCCCAGCATTTT
CASSYSSGWGQPQHF
>NA|NA|TRBV11-3|TRBJ2-1
TGTGCCAGCAGCTTAGATGGTCAGCGGTTTTACAATGAGCAGTTCTTC
CASSLDGQRFYNEQFF
>NA|NA|TRBV28|TRBJ2-1
TGTGCCAGCAGTTACTCGGGTGGCAATGAGCAGTTCTTC
CASSYSGGNEQFF
>NA|NA|TRBV6-1|TRBJ2-1
TGTGCCAGCAGCGAGACCCAGGGCGTGGGCAATGAGCAGTTCTTC
CASSETQGVGNEQFF
>NA|TRBD1|TRBV6-1|TRBJ2-3
TGTGCCAGCACCCGACAGGGGGCGAGCACAGATACGCAGTATTTT
CASTRQGASTDTQYF
>NA|NA|TRBV9|TRBJ1-1
TGTGCCAGCAGCGGGCAGGGCGTGAACACTGAAGCTTTCTTT
CASSGQGVNTEAFF
>NA|NA|TRBV14|TRBJ2-1
TGTGCCAGCAGCCGAAGACCGTCGAAAGACAATGAGCAGTTCTTC
CASSRRPSKDNEQFF